These 12 T cell receptor beta chains share one sample of origin, sequenced in a study of cytomegalovirus exposure and HLA in healthy donors. Both 60 Vbeta primers and 13 Jbeta primers went into the PCR. The method was immunoSEQ multiplex PCR; TCRdb's version includes in-frame clones alone and lacks a portion of them. The sample records fewer than 120,000 clones, 75% to 90% being singletons. Sequencing input: PBMCs. The receptors shown here come from a man in his forties or fifties in good health and CMV-seronegative.

The rearrangement joins TRBV27 to TRBJ2-1; D is uncertain. Germline values: CDR1 MNHEY, CDR2 SMNVEV (reference sequence). Trimming removed 7 bases at V and 9 bases at J, with 10 bases between. This CDR3 is 11 amino acids long. CDR3 residues: CASTFRGEQFF. CDR3 DNA: TGTGCCAGCACTTTTAGAGGTGAGCAGTTCTTC.

V usage is TRBV4-3 and J usage is TRBJ1-1; the match to TRBD1 covers 7 bases. This CDR3 is built from 14 residues. V lost 4 bases and J lost 11; bases outside the gene matches: 13. CDR1 and CDR2 (germline): LGHNA, YSLEER. As DNA, the CDR3 is TGCGCCAGCAGCCGTAAAACTGGAACAGGGGATGCTTTCTTT. Protein product: CASSRKTGTGDAFF.

V is TRBV5-1 and J is TRBJ2-7; 8 positions agree with TRBD1. Looked up from germline, CDR1 is SGHRS and CDR2 is YFSETQ. After removal of 4 bases from V and 7 bases from J, the junction contained 10 bases not matched to a gene. The CDR3 is made up of 14 amino acids. The CDR3 nucleotides read TGCGCCAGCAGCGACGGACAGGGAACGAGGGAGCAGTACTTC. Translation gives CASSDGQGTREQYF.

The chain joins TRBV2 to TRBJ2-7; a possible D gene is TRBD1 (8 bases). Trimming shortened V by 6 bases and J by 3 bases, and 27 bases separated the two germline ends. Germline CDR1 is SNHLY and CDR2 is FYNNEI. CDR3 length: 18 residues. CDR3 loop: CASSPDPITQGGSYEQYF. The CDR3 DNA follows: TGTGCCAGCAGCCCTGACCCCATAACACAGGGGGGGAGCTACGAGCAGTACTTC.

The chain has TRBV25-1 and TRBJ1-1; the D gene is possibly TRBD1 (5 bases). The V gene lost 0 bases and the J gene lost 3 bases, with 11 bases spanning the gap. There are 15 residues in the CDR3. The germline V gene encodes CDR1 MGHDK and CDR2 SYGVNS. The CDR3 nucleotides read TGTGCCAGCAGTGAATATGGAGGGGCGGACACTGAAGCTTTCTTT. The encoded protein is CASSEYGGADTEAFF.

The chain is built from TRBV7-9 and TRBJ2-1; 10 positions match TRBD1. Germline V gene lookup returns CDR1 SEHNR and CDR2 FQNEAQ (reference sequence). This CDR3 is built from 15 residues. With 5 bases clipped from V and 3 bases from J, the junction kept 4 bases outside the gene matches. CDR3 in DNA: TGTGCCAGCAGCACCGGGACAGGGGACTACAATGAGCAGTTCTTC. Its protein product is CASSTGTGDYNEQFF.

This chain uses TRBV2 with TRBJ1-3; perhaps TRBD1 as D (5 bases). The length of the CDR3 is 14 residues. V was trimmed by 7 bases and J by 2 bases, leaving 12 bases between them. CDR1 is SNHLY, CDR2 FYNNEI, per germline. The CDR3 coding sequence is TGTGCCAGCACCCTGGGGGGGACTGGAAACACCATATATTTT. It encodes CASTLGGTGNTIYF.

The genes are TRBV5-1 and TRBJ2-3; 7 bases agree with TRBD2. V gave up 3 bases and J gave up 3 bases; unmatched junction bases: 4. Germline V gives CDR1 SGHRS, CDR2 YFSETQ. CDR3 length: 14 residues. Here the CDR3 reads CASSSAGGTDTQYF. The CDR3 bases are TGCGCCAGCAGCTCGGCCGGGGGGACAGATACGCAGTATTTT.

This sequence joins TRBV2 and TRBJ1-1; D not resolved. This CDR3 contains 13 residues. Trimming stripped 4 bases from V and 4 bases from J, with 10 bases between. Germline V CDR1 and CDR2: SNHLY, FYNNEI. This CDR3 is CASSGGVGTEAFF. The CDR3 nucleotides are TGTGCCAGCAGTGGCGGGGTGGGCACTGAAGCTTTCTTT.

The sample holds one count of this clone. The chain joins TRBV19 to TRBJ1-1; TRBD1 aligns across 11 bases. Germline lookup yields CDR1 LNHDA and CDR2 SQIVND (reference sequence). This CDR3 comprises 17 residues. The V segment lost 5 bases and the J segment 1 base; nucleotides outside the gene matches: 9. The CDR3 is CASSPTDRGQTNTEAFF. The CDR3 DNA follows: TGTGCCAGTAGTCCCACGGACAGGGGGCAGACGAACACTGAAGCTTTCTTT.

This clone was seen a few times. This rearrangement joins TRBV6-1 to TRBJ2-7; D is perhaps TRBD1 (8 bases). Looked up from germline, CDR1 is MNHNS and CDR2 is SASEGT. The CDR3 runs 14 residues. Between the trimmed V and J ends, which lost 10 bases and 7 bases, there was a span of 23 bases. CDR3 amino acids: CANREAGGFGEQYF. The CDR3 coding sequence is TGTGCCAACCGGGAGGCAGGGGGCTTCGGAGAGCAGTACTTC.

The chain is built from TRBV5-1 and TRBJ1-2, with TRBD1 identical over 9 bases. CDR1 is SGHRS and CDR2 is YFSETQ in the germline V gene. After removal of 2 bases from V and 6 bases from J, the junction contained 2 bases not matched to a gene. The CDR3 is 13 amino acids. In DNA, the CDR3 is TGCGCCAGCAGCTTACAGGGGGCCGATGGCTACACCTTC. Residues: CASSLQGADGYTF.